The next 19 T cell receptor beta chains were all read from a single sample in a study of T cells in Graves' hyperthyroidism and ophthalmopathy. The TCR beta CDR3 regions underwent amplification using RNA transcripts as the source. In the first-round RT-PCR of the TCR CDR3, the HTBI primer set was used. TCRdb re-called the multiplex PCR reads with MiXCR, one entry per CDR3 protein. This table holds some 250,000 distinct CDR3 sequences, roughly 15% found once. The sequencing sample was made of blood. The source is a woman aged 40 to 50 with Graves' hyperthyroidism that later progressed to Graves' ophthalmopathy.

This clonotype showed up many times. The chain carries TRBV28 and TRBJ2-7; D gene unclear. Germline V lookup: CDR1 MDHEN, CDR2 SYDVKM. V lost 3 bases, J lost 7 bases, and 7 bases lay in between. The CDR3 runs to 11 residues. CDR3 nucleotide sequence: TGTGCCAGCAGTTTTCCCCCTGAGCAGTACTTC. Translation: CASSFPPEQYF. The full variable domain, its missing parts supplied by reference TRBV28 and TRBJ2-7, is DVKVTQSSRYLVKRTGEKVFLECVQDMDHENMFWYRQDPGLGLRLIYFSYDVKMKEKGDIPEGYSVSREKKERFSLILESASTNQTSMYLCASSFPPEQYFGPGTRLTVT.

Details on this clonotype: Mismatch with germline at one junction end may stem from a read error. The J gene is TRBJ2-2, the V gene TRBV30, with 8 bases that match TRBD2. This CDR3 region has 14 residues. The germline gives CDR1 GTSNPN, CDR2 SVGIG (reference sequence). The CDR3 nucleotides are TGTGGCTGGAATTCGGCTAGCGGGACCGGGGAGCTGTTTTTT. It is translated as CGWNSASGTGELFF.

This clonotype was found many times. V gene TRBV24-1 combines with J gene TRBJ2-1; 8 bases agree with TRBD2. Trimming took 3 bases from V and 2 from J; bases not matched to a gene: 11. Germline CDR1 is KGHDR and CDR2 is SFDVKD. The CDR3 runs 18 residues. The CDR3 DNA is TGTGCCACCAGTGATGTGGGGGCAAGCGGGAGTACCTACAATGAGCAGTTCTTC. It codes for CATSDVGASGSTYNEQFF.

The genes are TRBV28 and TRBJ1-3; TRBD1 aligns across 10 bases. The length of the CDR3 is 17 residues. The V gene's germline CDR1 is MDHEN and CDR2 SYDVKM. Unmatched junction bases numbered 8, after V lost 6 bases and J lost 0 bases. The DNA of the CDR3 is TGTGCCAGCAGACTCGGGACAGGGGCTCTCTCTGGAAACACCATATATTTT. It yields the protein CASRLGTGALSGNTIYF.

The chain combines TRBV13 with TRBJ1-4; D perhaps matches TRBD1 (6 bases). V lost 4 bases to trimming and J lost 10 bases, with 7 bases between them. Germline-derived CDR1 and CDR2 are PRHDT and FYEKMQ (reference sequence). The CDR3 extends over 11 amino acids. CDR3 residues: CASSSRGKLFF. DNA for the CDR3: TGTGCCAGCAGCTCCAGGGGAAAACTGTTTTTT.

This clonotype has more than one count but fewer than ten. The chain carries TRBV7-2 and TRBJ1-5; D is uncertain. CDR3 length: 14 residues. V was clipped by 2 bases and J by 4 bases, with 9 bases between them. Germline V lookup: CDR1 SGHTA, CDR2 FQGNSA. The CDR3 reads CASSLLGRNQPQHF. In DNA form, the CDR3 reads TGTGCCAGCAGCTTATTAGGGAGGAATCAGCCCCAGCATTTT.

The rearrangement links TRBV10-3 to TRBJ2-1, with TRBD2 matching over 9 bases. Germline loops: CDR1 ENHRY, CDR2 SYGVKD. Losses at the gene ends were 6 bases for V and 10 bases for J; bases not matched to a gene: 16. This CDR3 contains 16 residues. The CDR3 DNA sequence: TGTGCCATCAGGAGGGGGTTTGCGGGAGGGAGACGGGAGCAGTTCTTC. Translated: CAIRRGFAGGRREQFF.

This clonotype was counted at least ten times. The V gene is TRBV4-2, the J gene TRBJ2-7, with D tentatively TRBD2 (6 bases). The CDR3 extends over 15 amino acids. Trimming shortened V by 5 bases and J by 3 bases, and 17 bases separated the two germline ends. The V gene's germline CDR1 is LGHNA and CDR2 YNFKEQ. CDR3 DNA sequence: TGTGCCAGCAGCGCGTGTGGAGGGACGGACTACGAGCAGTACTTC. Amino acids: CASSACGGTDYEQYF.

This clonotype was counted between two and nine times. This chain uses TRBV20-1 with TRBJ2-3; D unresolved. V gave up 6 bases and J gave up 3 bases, with 19 bases separating them. Germline lookup yields CDR1 DFQATT and CDR2 SNEGSKA (reference sequence). The CDR3 contains 15 residues. The CDR3 is CSAESRSVGTDTQYF. In nucleotides, the CDR3 is TGCAGTGCCGAATCCCGAAGTGTGGGGACAGATACGCAGTATTTT.

This chain links TRBV2 with TRBJ2-1; D is unresolved. This CDR3 is 16 amino acids long. Germline V gene data show CDR1 as SNHLY and CDR2 as FYNNEI. V lost 6 bases and J lost 6, with 21 bases in between. CDR3: CASSDFNGSPGNEQFF. The CDR3 bases are TGTGCCAGCAGCGATTTTAACGGCTCTCCGGGCAATGAGCAGTTCTTC.

This clonotype was seen repeatedly, ten times or more. The genes are TRBV18 and TRBJ1-1, with D perhaps matching TRBD1 (6 bases). There are 14 residues in the CDR3. Germline V gene data show CDR1 as KGHSH and CDR2 as LQKENI. The V and J ends lost 6 bases and 2 bases respectively, with 13 bases between them. CDR3 DNA sequence: TGTGCCAGCTCTCGGATTGGGGGCAACACTGAAGCTTTCTTT. This gives the protein CASSRIGGNTEAFF.

This clonotype was detected ten times or more. The rearrangement uses TRBV3-1 and TRBJ1-4; D unclear. Trimming took 2 bases from V and 11 from J, leaving 15 bases between them. Germline V lookup: CDR1 LGHDT, CDR2 YNNKEL (reference sequence). This CDR3 comprises 14 residues. DNA of the CDR3: TGTGCCAGCAGCCAACTGGGAGAGTCGCCCAAACTGTTTTTT. Protein: CASSQLGESPKLFF.

This clonotype was found many times. V gene TRBV28 combines with J gene TRBJ2-5; no reliable D call. The CDR3 extends over 16 amino acids. CDR1 and CDR2 (germline): MDHEN, SYDVKM. Trimming pared 3 bases from V and 2 bases from J, leaving 16 bases between. CDR3 amino acids: CASSFGWGMGQETQYF. As DNA, the CDR3 is TGTGCCAGCAGTTTTGGTTGGGGAATGGGGCAAGAGACCCAGTACTTC.

In this sample, this clonotype turned up many times. V is TRBV2 and J is TRBJ2-7; D is uncertain. This CDR3 is 14 amino acids long. V dropped 6 bases and J dropped 2 bases, with 14 bases sitting between them. CDR1 and CDR2 from the germline V gene are SNHLY and FYNNEI. The DNA for the CDR3 is TGTGCCAGCAGCTCAGAACCGGGCCCCTACGAGCAGTACTTC. It encodes CASSSEPGPYEQYF.

This clonotype occurred many times. This sequence joins TRBV5-1 and TRBJ2-7; 11 bases agree with TRBD1. This CDR3 is built from 17 residues. Looked up from germline, CDR1 is SGHRS and CDR2 is YFSETQ. The V gene end was trimmed by 0 bases and the J gene end by 5 bases; junction bases not matched to a gene: 10. CDR3 bases: TGCGCCAGCAGCTTGGGGAGTTCTGGGGACAGGGGGAACGAGCAGTACTTC. Protein sequence: CASSLGSSGDRGNEQYF.

There are many counts of this clonotype. The J gene is TRBJ1-4, the V gene TRBV3-1, with 8 nucleotides matching TRBD1. The length of the CDR3 is 14 residues. Per the germline V gene, CDR1 is LGHDT and CDR2 is YNNKEL (reference sequence). Germline trimming cut 2 bases from V and 5 bases from J; bases unmatched to any gene: 1. CDR3 DNA sequence: TGTGCCAGCAGCCAAAGGACAGGGAATGAAAAACTGTTTTTT. Translated: CASSQRTGNEKLFF. Looking up the rest from reference TRBV3-1 and TRBJ1-4 gives the full variable domain: DTAVSQTPKYLVTQMGNDKSIKCEQNLGHDTMYWYKQDSKKFLKIMFSYNNKELIINETVPNRFSPKSPDKAHLNLHINSLELGDSAVYFCASSQRTGNEKLFFGSGTQLSVL.

A remark on this clonotype: Possible read error: a much larger clone is one base away. V usage is TRBV20-1 and J usage is TRBJ1-2; 7 bases are shared with TRBD1. The CDR3 sequence is 13 residues long. Germline CDR1 reads DFQATT; CDR2 reads SNEGSKA (reference sequence). V trimming: 2 bases; J trimming: 5 bases; junction bases outside the gene matches: 5. CDR3 sequence (DNA): TGCAGTGCTAGAAACAGGGGAAGGTATGGCTACACCTTC. Protein product: CSARNRGRYGYTF.

The V and J genes are TRBV7-9 and TRBJ1-1; D may be TRBD1 (6 bases). The ends were cut back, 2 bases at V and 6 bases at J, with 10 bases in the middle. The CDR3 sequence is 13 residues long. Germline loops: CDR1 SEHNR, CDR2 FQNEAQ (reference sequence). The CDR3 loop is CASSLTGWPEAFF. DNA of the CDR3: TGTGCCAGCAGCTTAACAGGGTGGCCTGAAGCTTTCTTT.

This clonotype was seen many times. CDR3 nucleotides: TGTGCCATCAGGGGGGGGAGTACTGAAGCTTTCTTT. Protein: CAIRGGSTEAFF. This chain joins TRBV10-3 and TRBJ1-1, with D tentatively TRBD1 (5 bases). The germline gives CDR1 ENHRY, CDR2 SYGVKD. Between the trimmed V and J ends, which lost 6 bases and 5 bases, there was a span of 10 bases. There are 12 residues in the CDR3.